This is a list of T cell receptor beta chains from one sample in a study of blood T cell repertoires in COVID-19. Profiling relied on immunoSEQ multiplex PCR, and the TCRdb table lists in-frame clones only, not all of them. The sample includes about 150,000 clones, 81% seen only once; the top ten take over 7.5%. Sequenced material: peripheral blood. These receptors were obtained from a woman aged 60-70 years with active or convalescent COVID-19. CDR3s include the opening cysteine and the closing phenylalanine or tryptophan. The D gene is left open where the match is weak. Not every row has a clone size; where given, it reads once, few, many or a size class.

CDR3aa: CASSYSGTGNHNEQFF; CDR3nt: TGTGCCAGCAGTTACTCGGGGACAGGGAACCACAATGAGCAGTTCTTC; d_gene: TRBD1; abundance: few; j_gene: TRBJ2-1; v_gene: TRBV6-2/TRBV6-3
CDR3aa: CASSAERESQPQHF; CDR3nt: TGTGCCAGCAGTGCAGAACGGGAATCTCAGCCCCAGCATTTT; d_gene: -; abundance: once; j_gene: TRBJ1-5; v_gene: TRBV6-4
CDR3aa: CASSEAQRKDYSGYF; CDR3nt: TGTGCCAGCAGTGAAGCGCAGCGTAAGGACTACTCAGGGTATTTT; d_gene: -; abundance: -; j_gene: TRBJ2-3; v_gene: TRBV6-1
CDR3aa: CASSTLAITIDEQFF; CDR3nt: TGTGCCAGCAGCACACTAGCCATTACCATCGATGAGCAGTTCTTC; d_gene: -; abundance: few; j_gene: TRBJ2-1; v_gene: TRBV7-6
CDR3aa: CASEAGTGELFF; CDR3nt: TGCGCCAGTGAGGCAGGGACCGGGGAGCTGTTTTTT; d_gene: -; abundance: -; j_gene: TRBJ2-2; v_gene: TRBV5-1
CDR3aa: CATSPGTGNEKLFF; CDR3nt: TGTGCCACCAGTCCCGGGACAGGTAATGAAAAACTGTTTTTT; d_gene: TRBD1; abundance: -; j_gene: TRBJ1-4; v_gene: TRBV24-1
CDR3aa: CASSLGQTDTQYF; CDR3nt: TGTGCCAGCAGTTTAGGACAGACAGATACGCAGTATTTT; d_gene: -; abundance: -; j_gene: TRBJ2-3; v_gene: TRBV27
CDR3aa: CASSRYGGNRNGYTF; CDR3nt: TGTGCCAGCAGTAGGTACGGGGGGAATAGGAATGGCTACACCTTC; d_gene: -; abundance: -; j_gene: TRBJ1-2; v_gene: TRBV27
CDR3aa: CASSFQGEQFF; CDR3nt: TGTGCCAGCAGCTTCCAGGGTGAGCAGTTCTTC; d_gene: -; abundance: -; j_gene: TRBJ2-1; v_gene: TRBV5-4
CDR3aa: CSVSTGGYTEAFF; CDR3nt: TGCAGCGTATCGACAGGGGGGTACACTGAAGCTTTCTTT; d_gene: TRBD1; abundance: -; j_gene: TRBJ1-1; v_gene: TRBV29-1
CDR3aa: CASSFGGAGIIQYF; CDR3nt: TGTGCCAGCAGCTTCGGGGGGGCTGGGATCATTCAGTACTTC; d_gene: TRBD2; abundance: -; j_gene: TRBJ2-4; v_gene: TRBV11-2
CDR3aa: CASSQGQHEQYF; CDR3nt: TGTGCCAGCAGTCAGGGACAGCACGAGCAGTACTTC; d_gene: TRBD1; abundance: -; j_gene: TRBJ2-7; v_gene: TRBV12-3/TRBV12-4
CDR3aa: CASSTTVPSEQYF; CDR3nt: TGTGCCAGCAGTACGACAGTGCCCAGCGAGCAGTACTTC; d_gene: -; abundance: -; j_gene: TRBJ2-7; v_gene: TRBV28
CDR3aa: CASSQEGQGYEQYF; CDR3nt: TGCGCCAGCAGCCAAGAGGGACAGGGCTACGAGCAGTACTTC; d_gene: TRBD1; abundance: -; j_gene: TRBJ2-7; v_gene: TRBV4-1
CDR3aa: CASSLQLTSGPYNEQFF; CDR3nt: TGTGCCAGCAGCCTCCAATTGACTAGCGGACCCTACAATGAGCAGTTCTTC; d_gene: TRBD2; abundance: few; j_gene: TRBJ2-1; v_gene: TRBV3-1/TRBV3-2
CDR3aa: CASSLDRGGGQPQHF; CDR3nt: TGTGCCAGCAGCTTAGATCGGGGGGGCGGCCAGCCCCAGCATTTT; d_gene: -; abundance: once; j_gene: TRBJ1-5; v_gene: TRBV11-2
CDR3aa: CASRSTRVDTQYF; CDR3nt: TGTGCCAGTAGATCGACTAGAGTAGATACGCAGTATTTT; d_gene: -; abundance: -; j_gene: TRBJ2-3; v_gene: TRBV19
CDR3aa: CASSQDYMGAKLSF; CDR3nt: TGTGCCAGCAGCCAAGATTATATGGGGGCAAAACTCTCCTTC; d_gene: -; abundance: -; j_gene: TRBJ1-2; v_gene: TRBV3-1/TRBV3-2
CDR3aa: CASSQPGGYTEAFF; CDR3nt: TGTGCCAGCAGCCAACCAGGGGGCTACACTGAAGCTTTCTTT; d_gene: TRBD1; abundance: -; j_gene: TRBJ1-1; v_gene: TRBV3-1/TRBV3-2
CDR3aa: CASSPVGTGGNTIYF; CDR3nt: TGTGCCAGTAGTCCCGTCGGGACAGGGGGAAACACCATATATTTT; d_gene: TRBD1; abundance: -; j_gene: TRBJ1-3; v_gene: TRBV19
CDR3aa: CASSENRSYGYTF; CDR3nt: TGTGCCAGCAGTGAGAACAGGTCATATGGCTACACCTTC; d_gene: -; abundance: -; j_gene: TRBJ1-2; v_gene: TRBV2
CDR3aa: CATSEYFTTVKPNTGELFF; CDR3nt: TGTGCCACCAGTGAGTACTTTACAACAGTGAAGCCGAACACCGGGGAGCTGTTTTTT; d_gene: -; abundance: -; j_gene: TRBJ2-2; v_gene: TRBV24-1
CDR3aa: CASSSRQARGYGYTF; CDR3nt: TGTGCCAGCAGTAGTAGACAGGCGCGTGGCTATGGCTACACCTTC; d_gene: -; abundance: -; j_gene: TRBJ1-2; v_gene: TRBV27
CDR3aa: CSVSLLTGGYGYTF; CDR3nt: TGCAGCGTTTCACTGTTAACGGGAGGGTATGGCTACACCTTC; d_gene: -; abundance: few; j_gene: TRBJ1-2; v_gene: TRBV29-1
CDR3aa: CASSLLAGTGKAGNTIYF; CDR3nt: TGTGCCAGCAGCTTATTGGCGGGGACAGGGAAAGCTGGAAACACCATATATTTT; d_gene: TRBD1; abundance: once; j_gene: TRBJ1-3; v_gene: TRBV7-9
CDR3aa: CASSQGQGASNEQFF; CDR3nt: TGTGCCAGCAGCCAAGGTCAGGGGGCGAGCAATGAGCAGTTCTTC; d_gene: TRBD1; abundance: -; j_gene: TRBJ2-1; v_gene: TRBV3-1/TRBV3-2
CDR3aa: CASRDRKETQYF; CDR3nt: TGTGCCAGCAGGGACAGGAAAGAGACCCAGTACTTC; d_gene: TRBD1; abundance: -; j_gene: TRBJ2-5; v_gene: TRBV7-8
CDR3aa: CASSMGLGQPQHF; CDR3nt: TGTGCCAGTAGTATGGGACTCGGTCAGCCCCAGCATTTT; d_gene: -; abundance: -; j_gene: TRBJ1-5; v_gene: TRBV19
CDR3aa: CASTLIAAVNTEAFF; CDR3nt: TGTGCCAGCACCCTTATCGCGGCGGTGAACACTGAAGCTTTCTTT; d_gene: -; abundance: -; j_gene: TRBJ1-1; v_gene: TRBV7-9
CDR3aa: CASSWGENTGELFF; CDR3nt: TGTGCCAGCAGTTGGGGGGAGAACACCGGGGAGCTGTTTTTT; d_gene: -; abundance: -; j_gene: TRBJ2-2; v_gene: TRBV6-5
CDR3aa: CASSKENYNSPLHF; CDR3nt: TGTGCCAGCAGTAAAGAAAACTACAATTCACCCCTCCACTTT; d_gene: -; abundance: -; j_gene: TRBJ1-6; v_gene: TRBV7-9
CDR3aa: CASSTTGGNYGYTF; CDR3nt: TGTGCCAGTAGTACGACAGGGGGGAACTATGGCTACACCTTC; d_gene: TRBD1; abundance: -; j_gene: TRBJ1-2; v_gene: TRBV19
CDR3aa: CASSYLGQEYGQYF; CDR3nt: TGTGCCAGCAGTTACTTGGGACAGGAATACGGGCAGTACTTC; d_gene: TRBD1; abundance: -; j_gene: TRBJ2-7; v_gene: TRBV6-5
CDR3aa: CASSLGFSGGIDTQYF; CDR3nt: TGCGCCAGCAGCTTGGGATTTAGCGGGGGAATAGATACGCAGTATTTT; d_gene: TRBD2; abundance: -; j_gene: TRBJ2-3; v_gene: TRBV5-1
CDR3aa: CASSQDPAGGLWEQYF; CDR3nt: TGTGCCAGCAGCCAAGATCCCGCGGGAGGGCTTTGGGAGCAGTACTTC; d_gene: TRBD2; abundance: few; j_gene: TRBJ2-7; v_gene: TRBV4-2
CDR3aa: CASSTRPERSTTDTQYF; CDR3nt: TGTGCCAGCAGCACCCGCCCCGAAAGGAGCACCACAGATACGCAGTATTTT; d_gene: -; abundance: -; j_gene: TRBJ2-3; v_gene: TRBV11-2
CDR3aa: CASSLGDYSYNEQFF; CDR3nt: TGCGCCAGCAGCTTAGGGGACTACTCCTACAATGAGCAGTTCTTC; d_gene: TRBD2; abundance: -; j_gene: TRBJ2-1; v_gene: TRBV5-1
CDR3aa: CASSLLGGRGYGYTF; CDR3nt: TGTGCCAGCAGTTTATTAGGGGGCCGAGGCTATGGCTACACCTTC; d_gene: TRBD1; abundance: -; j_gene: TRBJ1-2; v_gene: TRBV27
CDR3aa: CASSPREEGAWYEETQYF; CDR3nt: TGTGCCAGCTCACCACGGGAGGAGGGGGCTTGGTATGAAGAGACCCAGTACTTC; d_gene: -; abundance: -; j_gene: TRBJ2-5; v_gene: TRBV18
CDR3aa: CASSFSSNTEAFF; CDR3nt: TGTGCCAGCAGTTTCTCCTCCAACACTGAAGCTTTCTTT; d_gene: -; abundance: -; j_gene: TRBJ1-1; v_gene: TRBV12-3/TRBV12-4
CDR3aa: CASSLNPGWGEKLFF; CDR3nt: TGTGCCAGCAGCTTAAATCCGGGGTGGGGTGAAAAACTGTTTTTT; d_gene: -; abundance: once; j_gene: TRBJ1-4; v_gene: TRBV7-6
CDR3aa: CASSPPSGSWETQYF; CDR3nt: TGTGCCAGCAGCCCCCCCAGCGGGAGTTGGGAGACCCAGTACTTC; d_gene: TRBD2; abundance: -; j_gene: TRBJ2-5; v_gene: TRBV5-8
CDR3aa: CASSPRGASGGNEQFF; CDR3nt: TGTGCCAGCAGCCCTAGGGGGGCTAGCGGGGGCAATGAGCAGTTCTTC; d_gene: TRBD2; abundance: -; j_gene: TRBJ2-1; v_gene: TRBV3-1/TRBV3-2
CDR3aa: CASSGAGWGADTQYF; CDR3nt: TGTGCCAGCAGTGGGGCTGGTTGGGGCGCAGATACGCAGTATTTT; d_gene: -; abundance: -; j_gene: TRBJ2-3; v_gene: TRBV25-1
CDR3aa: CASSLSGSGTEAFF; CDR3nt: TGTGCCAGCAGCTTATCGGGGTCGGGCACTGAAGCTTTCTTT; d_gene: -; abundance: -; j_gene: TRBJ1-1; v_gene: TRBV7-3
CDR3aa: CASSRPGTGSYEQYF; CDR3nt: TGTGCCAGCAGTCGACCCGGGACAGGATCCTACGAGCAGTACTTC; d_gene: TRBD1; abundance: once; j_gene: TRBJ2-7; v_gene: TRBV6-2/TRBV6-3